This T cell receptor beta chain was observed in a study of shared clonotypes between healthy human individuals. Study-level information: Aged 18 to 49, the donors were a couple of women and three men. Study findings and constraints: Sequencing depth was expected to influence donor clonotype sharing. Clonotypes not shared had lower generation probabilities than those common to all four donors.

Notes on this clone: Its specificity is not known.

Assay used: immunoSEQ multiplex PCR; TCRdb lists only in-frame clones, some missing. The table lists about 2.4 million clones, 93% of them singletons, with approximately 0.37% in the top ten. Germline CDR1 is SGHDN and CDR2 is FVKESK. V lost 5 bases to trimming and J lost 7 bases; unmatched junction nucleotides: 10. This CDR3 spans 16 amino acids. Material for sequencing was naive CD4+ T cells from PBMCs. Indicated subset: CD45RA+ positively selected. The gene calls are TRBV14 and TRBJ1-4; 10 bases fit TRBD1. This receptor was identified in a man between 18 and 29 years old in good health. Some clones in this sample may be carry-over from other donors' samples. DNA for the CDR3: TGTGCCAGCAGCGTACAGAGGACAGGGGGAGGTGAAAAACTGTTTTTT. Translation gives CASSVQRTGGGEKLFF.